The 24 T cell receptor beta chains presented below share a single source sample, sequenced in a study of control samples from healthy donors and cancer patients. The assay was immunoSEQ multiplex PCR, and TCRdb's table has in-frame clones only and misses some. The sample shows roughly 94,000 clones, less than 85% of them seen only once. What was sequenced was PBMCs. These TCRs come from an older man with lung cancer.

The chain recombines TRBV9 with TRBJ2-5, with a possible D match to TRBD2 (5 bases). Germline lookup yields CDR1 SGDLS and CDR2 YYNGEE. Trimming left V 3 bases short and J 3 bases short, with 12 bases between. This CDR3 is 14 amino acids long. The CDR3 spells CASSAKSGKETQYF. Written as DNA, the CDR3 is TGTGCCAGCAGCGCAAAATCGGGGAAAGAGACCCAGTACTTC.

The genes are TRBV18 and TRBJ2-1, with 9 nucleotides matching TRBD2. V was clipped by 1 base and J by 5 bases; unmatched bases: 18. The CDR3 is made up of 20 amino acids. Germline CDR1 KGHSH, CDR2 LQKENI. This CDR3 is CASSPRLAGGIATIDNEQFF. In DNA form, the CDR3 reads TGTGCCAGCTCACCACGACTGGCGGGGGGGATAGCCACTATTGACAATGAGCAGTTCTTC.

This chain connects TRBV2 to TRBJ1-2; 7 nucleotides agree with TRBD1. Trimming cost V 3 bases and J 5 bases; bases outside gene matches: 0. In germline, CDR1 is SNHLY, CDR2 FYNNEI. The CDR3 spans 12 residues. As DNA, the CDR3 is TGTGCCAGCAGTGAGGGACAGTATGGCTACACCTTC. Translation: CASSEGQYGYTF.

The genes are TRBV30 and TRBJ1-5; D is possibly TRBD1 (6 bases). The V and J ends lost 3 bases and 7 bases respectively, with 16 bases between them. Germline V gene lookup returns CDR1 GTSNPN and CDR2 SVGIG (reference sequence). This CDR3 spans 14 amino acids. The CDR3 here is CAWSSGGAEQPQHF. CDR3 DNA sequence: TGTGCCTGGAGCTCGGGGGGGGCCGAGCAGCCCCAGCATTTT.

V and J are TRBV30 and TRBJ1-2, with 10 bases fitting TRBD1. This CDR3 contains 14 residues. CDR1 is GTSNPN, CDR2 SVGIG, per germline (reference sequence). Trimming cost V 3 bases and J 4 bases; bases outside gene matches: 5. Here the CDR3 reads CAWSRTGGSYGYTF. CDR3 DNA: TGTGCCTGGAGCCGGACAGGGGGATCCTATGGCTACACCTTC.

The V gene is TRBV7-7, the J gene TRBJ1-3, with TRBD1 identical over 9 bases. The germline V gene has CDR1 SSHAT and CDR2 FNYEAQ (reference sequence). Germline trimming cut 5 bases from V and 2 bases from J; bases unmatched to any gene: 4. The length of the CDR3 is 15 residues. The CDR3 protein is CASSHGQGTGNTIYF. DNA of the CDR3: TGTGCCAGCAGCCACGGACAGGGGACTGGAAACACCATATATTTT.

The chain recombines TRBV5-1 with TRBJ2-6; TRBD1 aligns across 10 bases. The CDR3 spans 20 residues. The junction had 13 bases not matched to a gene; V was cut back by 4 bases and J by 0 bases. Germline values: CDR1 SGHRS, CDR2 YFSETQ. CDR3 residues: CASSRYPGQGVSSGANVLTF. The CDR3 region has the DNA TGCGCCAGCAGCAGATATCCAGGACAGGGGGTTTCCTCTGGGGCCAACGTCCTGACTTTC. Filled out from reference TRBV5-1 and TRBJ2-6, the complete variable domain reads KAGVTQTPRYLIKTRGQQVTLSCSPISGHRSVSWYQQTPGQGLQFLFEYFSETQRNKGNFPGRFSGRQFSNSRSEMNVSTLELGDSALYLCASSRYPGQGVSSGANVLTFGAGSRLTVL.

V gene TRBV4-1 combines with J gene TRBJ1-3; possibly TRBD1 for D (5 bases). This CDR3 contains 16 residues. The V end was cut by 3 bases, the J end by 2 bases, with 14 bases between. Per germline, CDR1 MGHRA and CDR2 YSYEKL. The CDR3 coding sequence is TGCGCCAGCAGCCAGGCCGGGACTTCTGCTGGAAACACCATATATTTT. As protein: CASSQAGTSAGNTIYF.

The J gene is TRBJ2-3, the V gene TRBV18; TRBD1 might be the D (6 bases). Germline V gives CDR1 KGHSH, CDR2 LQKENI. Trimming removed 0 bases from V and 1 base from J, with 11 bases in between. There are 16 residues in the CDR3. CDR3 region: CASSPPRTARTDTQYF. As DNA, the CDR3 is TGTGCCAGCTCACCACCGAGGACAGCTCGCACAGATACGCAGTATTTT.

The gene calls are TRBV5-1 and TRBJ1-4; no definite D call. CDR3 length: 14 amino acids. V lost 0 bases and J 11 bases, leaving 14 bases between the germline ends. CDR1 is SGHRS and CDR2 is YFSETQ in the germline V gene. In DNA, the CDR3 is TGCGCCAGCAGCTTGGACAGCCGGGAGGGTAAACTGTTTTTT. It is translated as CASSLDSREGKLFF.

This clone has a handful of counts. Germline is not matched at one junction end, which may reflect a read error. CDR3 nucleotide sequence: TGTGCCAGCTCAGGGGGACAGTCGTCTTTT. Translated: CASSGGQSSF. The V and J genes are TRBV18 and TRBJ1-4; 7 bases agree with TRBD1. Germline CDR1 KGHSH, CDR2 LQKENI. CDR3 length: 10 residues.

The rearrangement uses TRBV7-6 and TRBJ2-7; TRBD2 is a possible D gene (5 bases). Trimming took off 5 bases at V and 2 bases at J, with 13 bases between the two ends. Looked up from germline, CDR1 is SGHVS and CDR2 is FNYEAQ. The CDR3 sequence is 14 residues long. CDR3 loop: CASSQGPGTYEQYF. The CDR3 nucleotides read TGTGCCAGCAGCCAAGGTCCGGGGACCTACGAGCAGTACTTC.

The chain uses TRBV11-3 and TRBJ2-3; 7 bases agree with TRBD2. Germline V lookup: CDR1 SGHNT, CDR2 YENEEA. With V trimmed by 5 bases and J by 4 bases, 15 bases remained unmatched. The CDR3 sequence is 17 residues long. CDR3 protein: CASSANRDYTTPDTQYF. The CDR3, as DNA: TGTGCCAGCAGCGCAAACCGGGACTACACGACCCCAGATACGCAGTATTTT.

This clone was seen a handful of times. In the same sample, other DNA sequences code for this CDR3. The V call is TRBV2, the J call TRBJ1-6; D not certain. Germline CDR1 SNHLY, CDR2 FYNNEI. V was clipped by 4 bases and J by 5 bases, with 3 bases between them. This CDR3 comprises 12 residues. CDR3 DNA: TGTGCCAGCAGTGGGAATAATTCACCCCTCCACTTT. It encodes CASSGNNSPLHF.

V and J are TRBV9 and TRBJ2-5; D could derive from TRBD1 or TRBD2 (5 bases each). V lost 0 bases to trimming and J lost 2 bases, with 26 bases between them. The germline CDR1 and CDR2 sequences are SGDLS and YYNGEE. This CDR3 has 20 amino acids. DNA of the CDR3: TGTGCCAGCAGCGTAGCTACAGGAAGCTACGCAAATCGGGAACAAGAGACCCAGTACTTC. It specifies CASSVATGSYANREQETQYF.

The V and J genes are TRBV5-1 and TRBJ2-1; 12 bases line up with TRBD2. The CDR3 spans 15 residues. Germline CDR1 and CDR2: SGHRS and YFSETQ. V was pared by 3 bases and J by 4 bases, with 2 bases of the junction left unmatched. CDR3 nucleotide sequence: TGCGCCAGCAGCTGGACTAGCGGGGTGTACAATGAGCAGTTCTTC. It specifies CASSWTSGVYNEQFF. Drawing the rest from reference TRBV5-1 and TRBJ2-1, the complete variable domain is KAGVTQTPRYLIKTRGQQVTLSCSPISGHRSVSWYQQTPGQGLQFLFEYFSETQRNKGNFPGRFSGRQFSNSRSEMNVSTLELGDSALYLCASSWTSGVYNEQFFGPGTRLTVL.

V usage is TRBV29-1 and J usage is TRBJ2-7, with D possibly being TRBD2 (7 bases). The germline gives CDR1 SQVTM, CDR2 ANQGSEA. This CDR3 is 12 amino acids long. The CDR3: CGTKSGAYEQYF. CDR3 nucleotides: TGCGGGACAAAAAGCGGGGCCTACGAGCAGTACTTC.

This chain joins TRBV27 and TRBJ1-5, with D possibly being TRBD1 (6 bases). CDR1 is MNHEY and CDR2 is SMNVEV in the germline V gene (reference sequence). The CDR3 contains 14 residues. The V end lost 2 bases, the J end lost 2 bases, and 7 bases lay between the germline ends. This CDR3 is CASSLRQGNQPQHF. CDR3 coding DNA: TGTGCCAGCAGTTTACGACAGGGCAATCAGCCCCAGCATTTT.

This chain connects TRBV2 to TRBJ2-1, with 11 bases aligning to TRBD2. The trim removed 4 bases at V and 7 bases at J, leaving 15 bases unmatched. The CDR3 spans 18 residues. The germline CDR1 and CDR2 sequences are SNHLY and FYNNEI. The CDR3 spells CASSAPTISGGARNEQFF. The DNA for the CDR3 is TGTGCCAGCAGTGCGCCGACTATTAGCGGGGGGGCAAGGAATGAGCAGTTCTTC.

V and J are TRBV30 and TRBJ1-2; unclear D gene. Trimming took off 3 bases at V and 3 bases at J, with 11 bases between the two ends. The CDR3 consists of 13 residues. Germline CDR1 GTSNPN, CDR2 SVGIG (reference sequence). In DNA, the CDR3 is TGTGCCTGGAGCCGGGATCGAGACTATGGCTACACCTTC. As protein: CAWSRDRDYGYTF.

The chain couples TRBV6-5 to TRBJ1-1; no clear D. V was trimmed by 6 bases and J by 4 bases, leaving 15 bases between them. The V gene's germline CDR1 is MNHEY and CDR2 SVGAGI. The CDR3 covers 14 residues. The CDR3 DNA reads as TGTGCCAGCAGATCGTGGATCGGCGGCACTGAAGCTTTCTTT. This encodes CASRSWIGGTEAFF.

The chain carries TRBV7-9 and TRBJ2-3; D gene uncertain. The CDR3 contains 12 residues. Germline-derived CDR1 and CDR2 are SEHNR and FQNEAQ (reference sequence). Trimming cost V 3 bases and J 0 bases, with 1 base left between them. CDR3 nucleotide sequence: TGTGCCAGCAGCTTTAGCACAGATACGCAGTATTTT. Protein product: CASSFSTDTQYF.

The chain couples TRBV7-2 to TRBJ1-2, with 9 positions matching TRBD1. The CDR3 runs to 15 residues. Germline V gives CDR1 SGHTA, CDR2 FQGNSA. V lost 1 base, J lost 7 bases, and 7 bases stayed unmatched. CDR3 sequence: CASSLGQGEVGGYTF. CDR3 DNA: TGTGCCAGCAGCTTAGGACAGGGGGAGGTCGGTGGCTACACCTTC.

The CDR3 region is CASSPVAGTYNEQFF. In DNA form, the CDR3 reads TGTGCCAGCAGTCCGGTAGCGGGCACTTACAATGAGCAGTTCTTC. The chain joins TRBV6-5 to TRBJ2-1, with 7 bases that match TRBD2. The CDR3 has 15 amino acids. The germline V gene has CDR1 MNHEY and CDR2 SVGAGI. Trimming took 5 bases from V and 4 from J; bases not matched to a gene: 8.